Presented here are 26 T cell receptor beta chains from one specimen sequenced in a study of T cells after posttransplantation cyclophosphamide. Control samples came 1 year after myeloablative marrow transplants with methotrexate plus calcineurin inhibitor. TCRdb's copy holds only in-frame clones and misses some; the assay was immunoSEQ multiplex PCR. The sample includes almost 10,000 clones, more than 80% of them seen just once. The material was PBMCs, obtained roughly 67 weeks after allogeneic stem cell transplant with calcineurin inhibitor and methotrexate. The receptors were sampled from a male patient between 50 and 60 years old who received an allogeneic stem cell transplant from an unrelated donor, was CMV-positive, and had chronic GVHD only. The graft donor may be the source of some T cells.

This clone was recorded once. Written as DNA, the CDR3 is TGTGCCAGCAGAATTAGCGGAGCAGATACGCAGTATTTT. Its protein product is CASRISGADTQYF. The chain combines TRBV14 with TRBJ2-3; a possible D gene is TRBD2 (6 bases). Looked up from germline, CDR1 is SGHDN and CDR2 is FVKESK. Trimming cost V 6 bases and J 4 bases, with 11 bases left between them. The CDR3 totals 13 residues.

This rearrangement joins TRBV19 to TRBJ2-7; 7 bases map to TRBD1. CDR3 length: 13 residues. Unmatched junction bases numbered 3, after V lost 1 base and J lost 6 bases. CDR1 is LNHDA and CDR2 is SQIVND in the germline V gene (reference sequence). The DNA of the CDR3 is TGTGCCAGTAGTATAGGGACAGGTAGCGAGCAGTACTTC. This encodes CASSIGTGSEQYF.

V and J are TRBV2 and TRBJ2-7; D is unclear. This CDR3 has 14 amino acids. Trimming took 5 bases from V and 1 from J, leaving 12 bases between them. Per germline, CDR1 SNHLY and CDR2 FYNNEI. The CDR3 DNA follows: TGTGCCAGCAGTACCCCTGCGGAATCCTACGAGCAGTACTTC. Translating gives CASSTPAESYEQYF.

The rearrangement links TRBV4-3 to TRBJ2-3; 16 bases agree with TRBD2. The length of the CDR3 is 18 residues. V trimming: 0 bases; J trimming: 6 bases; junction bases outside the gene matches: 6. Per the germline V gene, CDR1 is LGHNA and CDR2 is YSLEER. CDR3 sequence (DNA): TGCGCCAGCAGCCAAGATCTGCCGGGACTAGCGGGAGGGGATACGCAGTATTTT. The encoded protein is CASSQDLPGLAGGDTQYF.

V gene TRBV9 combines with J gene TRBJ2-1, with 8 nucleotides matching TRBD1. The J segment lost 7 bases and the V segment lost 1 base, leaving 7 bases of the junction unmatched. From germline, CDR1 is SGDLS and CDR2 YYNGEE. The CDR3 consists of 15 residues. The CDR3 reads CASSVTGGVWNEQFF. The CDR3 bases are TGTGCCAGCAGCGTAACAGGGGGAGTGTGGAATGAGCAGTTCTTC.

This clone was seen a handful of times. Written as DNA, the CDR3 is TGTGCCAGCAGCTTGTTTAGTTTCACCGGTGATCAGCCCCAGCATTTT. It is translated as CASSLFSFTGDQPQHF. The chain combines TRBV5-5 with TRBJ1-5, with D hard to call. Germline values: CDR1 SGHKS, CDR2 YYEKEE (reference sequence). CDR3 length: 16 amino acids. The ends were cut back, 1 base at V and 5 bases at J, with 16 bases in the middle.

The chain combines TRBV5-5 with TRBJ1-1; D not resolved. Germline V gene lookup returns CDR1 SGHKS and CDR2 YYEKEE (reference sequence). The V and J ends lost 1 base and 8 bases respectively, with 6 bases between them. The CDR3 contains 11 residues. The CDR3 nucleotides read TGTGCCAGCAGCTTGTGGGCAGAAGCTTTCTTT. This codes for CASSLWAEAFF.

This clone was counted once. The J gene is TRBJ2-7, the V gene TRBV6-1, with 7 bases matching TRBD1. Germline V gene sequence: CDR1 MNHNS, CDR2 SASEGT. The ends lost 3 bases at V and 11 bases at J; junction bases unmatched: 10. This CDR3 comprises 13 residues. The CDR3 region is CASSEYHRDSKYF. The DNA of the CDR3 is TGTGCCAGCAGTGAGTATCACCGGGACAGTAAGTACTTC.

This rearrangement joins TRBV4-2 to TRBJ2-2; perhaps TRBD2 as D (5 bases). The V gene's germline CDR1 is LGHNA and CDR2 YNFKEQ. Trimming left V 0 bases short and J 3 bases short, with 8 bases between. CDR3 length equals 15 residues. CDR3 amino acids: CASSQDMRDTGELFF. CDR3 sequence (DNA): TGTGCCAGCAGCCAAGACATGAGGGACACCGGGGAGCTGTTTTTT.

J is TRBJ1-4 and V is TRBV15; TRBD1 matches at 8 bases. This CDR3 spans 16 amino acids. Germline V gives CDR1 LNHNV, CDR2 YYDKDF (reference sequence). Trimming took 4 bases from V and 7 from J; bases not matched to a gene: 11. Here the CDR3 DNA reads TGTGCCACCAGCACTAAACTTGGACAGGGAGCTGAAAAACTGTTTTTT. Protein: CATSTKLGQGAEKLFF.

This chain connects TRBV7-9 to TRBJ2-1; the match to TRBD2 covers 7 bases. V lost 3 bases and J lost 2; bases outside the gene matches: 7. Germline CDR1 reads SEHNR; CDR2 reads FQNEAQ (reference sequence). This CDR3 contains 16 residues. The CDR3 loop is CASSFLAAPTYNEQFF. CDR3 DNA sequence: TGTGCCAGCAGCTTTCTAGCGGCCCCCACCTACAATGAGCAGTTCTTC. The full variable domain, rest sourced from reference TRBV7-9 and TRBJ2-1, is DTGVSQNPRHKITKRGQNVTFRCDPISEHNRLYWYRQTLGQGPEFLTYFQNEAQLEKSRLLSDRFSAERPKGSFSTLEIQRTEQGDSAMYLCASSFLAAPTYNEQFFGPGTRLTVL.

Written as DNA, the CDR3 is TGTGCCAGTAGTCCGGCTGAGCGGCCTCTCTACAATGAGCAGTTCTTC. Residues: CASSPAERPLYNEQFF. This chain uses TRBV19 with TRBJ2-1, with D maybe TRBD2 (5 bases). Trimming took off 5 bases at V and 3 bases at J, with 17 bases between the two ends. This CDR3 has 16 residues. Per germline, CDR1 LNHDA and CDR2 SQIVND (reference sequence).

CDR3 sequence reads: CASSTGNIKNIQYF. In DNA, the CDR3 is TGCGCCAGCAGTACCGGGAACATAAAAAACATTCAGTACTTC. The J gene is TRBJ2-4, the V gene TRBV5-1, with D possibly TRBD2 on 5 matching bases. V dropped 5 bases and J dropped 4 bases, with 13 bases sitting between them. The CDR3 is 14 residues long. Germline assignment: CDR1 SGHRS and CDR2 YFSETQ.

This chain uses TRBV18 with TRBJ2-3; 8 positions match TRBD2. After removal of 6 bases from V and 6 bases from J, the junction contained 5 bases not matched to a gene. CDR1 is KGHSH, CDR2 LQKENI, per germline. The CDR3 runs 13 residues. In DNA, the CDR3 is TGTGCCAGCTCTCCGGGAGGGTCGGATACGCAGTATTTT. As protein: CASSPGGSDTQYF.

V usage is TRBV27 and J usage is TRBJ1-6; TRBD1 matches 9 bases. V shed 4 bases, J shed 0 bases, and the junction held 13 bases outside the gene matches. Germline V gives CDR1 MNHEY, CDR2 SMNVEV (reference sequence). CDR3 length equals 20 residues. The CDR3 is CASSSARTGARSSYNSPLHF. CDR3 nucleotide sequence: TGTGCCAGCAGTTCCGCCCGGACAGGGGCCAGGAGCTCCTATAATTCACCCCTCCACTTT.

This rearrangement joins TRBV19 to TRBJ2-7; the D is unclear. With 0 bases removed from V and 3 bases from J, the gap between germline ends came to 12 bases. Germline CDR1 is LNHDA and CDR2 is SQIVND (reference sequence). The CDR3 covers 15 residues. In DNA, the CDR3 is TGTGCCAGTAGTATAGATCTGGGCAGATACTACGAGCAGTACTTC. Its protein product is CASSIDLGRYYEQYF.

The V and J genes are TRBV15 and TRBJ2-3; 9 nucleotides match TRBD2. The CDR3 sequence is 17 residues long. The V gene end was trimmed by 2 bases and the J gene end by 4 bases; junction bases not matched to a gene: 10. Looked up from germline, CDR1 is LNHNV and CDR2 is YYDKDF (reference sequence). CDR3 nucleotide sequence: TGTGCCACCAGCAGAACTACTAGCGGGTCCTCGTCAGATACGCAGTATTTT. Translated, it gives CATSRTTSGSSSDTQYF.

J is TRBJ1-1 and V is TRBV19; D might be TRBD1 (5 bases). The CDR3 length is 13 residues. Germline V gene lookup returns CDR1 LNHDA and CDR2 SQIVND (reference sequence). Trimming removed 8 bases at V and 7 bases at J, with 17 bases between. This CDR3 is CASGYWQGGEAFF. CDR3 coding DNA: TGTGCCAGTGGTTACTGGCAGGGCGGTGAAGCTTTCTTT. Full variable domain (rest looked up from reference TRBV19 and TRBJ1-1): DGGITQSPKYLFRKEGQNVTLSCEQNLNHDAMYWYRQDPGQGLRLIYYSQIVNDFQKGDIAEGYSVSREKKESFPLTVTSAQKNPTAFYLCASGYWQGGEAFFGQGTRLTVV.

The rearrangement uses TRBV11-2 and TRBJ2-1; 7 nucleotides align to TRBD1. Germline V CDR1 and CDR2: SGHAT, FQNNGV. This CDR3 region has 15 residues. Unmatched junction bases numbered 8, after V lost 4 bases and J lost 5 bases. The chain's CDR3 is CASSSGWTGNNEQFF. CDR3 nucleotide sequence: TGTGCCAGCAGCTCAGGTTGGACAGGCAACAATGAGCAGTTCTTC.

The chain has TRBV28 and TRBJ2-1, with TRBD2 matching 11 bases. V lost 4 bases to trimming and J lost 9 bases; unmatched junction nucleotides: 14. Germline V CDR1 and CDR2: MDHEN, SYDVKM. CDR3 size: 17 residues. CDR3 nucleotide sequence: TGTGCCAGCAGTTCCGAGGTCTGGTCGCTAGCGGGAGGTGAGCAGTTCTTC. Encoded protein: CASSSEVWSLAGGEQFF.

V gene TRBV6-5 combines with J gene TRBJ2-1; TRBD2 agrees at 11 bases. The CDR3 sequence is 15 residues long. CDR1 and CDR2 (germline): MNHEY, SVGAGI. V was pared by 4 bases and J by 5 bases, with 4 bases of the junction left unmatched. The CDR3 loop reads CASSFTSGSHNEQFF. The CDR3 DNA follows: TGTGCCAGCAGTTTTACTAGCGGGAGCCACAATGAGCAGTTCTTC.

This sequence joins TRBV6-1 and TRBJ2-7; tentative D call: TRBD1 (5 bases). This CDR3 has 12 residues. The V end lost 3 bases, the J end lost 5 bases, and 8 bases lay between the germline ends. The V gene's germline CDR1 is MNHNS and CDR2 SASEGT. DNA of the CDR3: TGTGCCAGCAGTGAGAGGACACACGAGCAGTACTTC. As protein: CASSERTHEQYF.

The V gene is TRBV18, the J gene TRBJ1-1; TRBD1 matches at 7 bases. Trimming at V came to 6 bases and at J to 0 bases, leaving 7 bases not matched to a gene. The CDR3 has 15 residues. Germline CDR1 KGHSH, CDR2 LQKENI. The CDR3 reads CASSPWGQMNTEAFF. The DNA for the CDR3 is TGTGCCAGCTCGCCGTGGGGACAGATGAACACTGAAGCTTTCTTT. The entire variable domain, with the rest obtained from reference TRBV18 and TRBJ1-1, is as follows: NAGVMQNPRHLVRRRGQEARLRCSPMKGHSHVYWYRQLPEEGLKFMVYLQKENIIDESGMPKERFSAEFPKEGPSILRIQQVVRGDSAAYFCASSPWGQMNTEAFFGQGTRLTVV.

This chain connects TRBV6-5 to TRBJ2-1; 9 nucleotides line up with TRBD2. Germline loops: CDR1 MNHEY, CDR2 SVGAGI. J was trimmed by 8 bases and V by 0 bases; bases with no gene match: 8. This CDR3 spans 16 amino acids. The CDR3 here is CASSYSEIAGAYEQFF. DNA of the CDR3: TGTGCCAGCAGTTACTCAGAAATAGCGGGGGCCTATGAGCAGTTCTTC.

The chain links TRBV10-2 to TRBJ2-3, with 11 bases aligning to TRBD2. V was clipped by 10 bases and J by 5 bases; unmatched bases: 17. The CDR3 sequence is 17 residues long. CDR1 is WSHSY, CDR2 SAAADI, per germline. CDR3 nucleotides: TGCGCCACCGAGACACCACTAGCGGGAGCATCTGAAGATACGCAGTATTTT. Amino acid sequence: CATETPLAGASEDTQYF.

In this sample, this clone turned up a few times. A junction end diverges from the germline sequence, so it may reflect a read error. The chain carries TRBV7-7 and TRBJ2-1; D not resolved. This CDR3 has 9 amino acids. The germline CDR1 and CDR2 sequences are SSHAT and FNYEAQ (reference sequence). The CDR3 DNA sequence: TGTGCTAGCAGCCTTGAGCAGTTCTTC. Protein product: CASSLEQFF.